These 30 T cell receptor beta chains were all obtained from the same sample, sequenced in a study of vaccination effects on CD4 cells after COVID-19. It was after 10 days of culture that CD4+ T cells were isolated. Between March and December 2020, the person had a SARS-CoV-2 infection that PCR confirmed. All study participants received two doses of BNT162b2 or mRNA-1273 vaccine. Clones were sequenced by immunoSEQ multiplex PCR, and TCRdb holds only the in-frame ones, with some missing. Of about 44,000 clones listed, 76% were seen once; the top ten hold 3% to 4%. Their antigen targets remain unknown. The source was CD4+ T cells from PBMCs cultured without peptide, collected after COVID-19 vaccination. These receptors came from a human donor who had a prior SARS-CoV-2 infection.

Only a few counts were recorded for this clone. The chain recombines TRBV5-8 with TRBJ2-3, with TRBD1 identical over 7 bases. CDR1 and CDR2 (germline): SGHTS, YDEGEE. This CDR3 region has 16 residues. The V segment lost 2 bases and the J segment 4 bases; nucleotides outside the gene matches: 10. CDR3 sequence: CASSFNDDRAADTQYF. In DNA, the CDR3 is TGTGCCAGCAGCTTCAATGACGACAGGGCGGCAGATACGCAGTATTTT.

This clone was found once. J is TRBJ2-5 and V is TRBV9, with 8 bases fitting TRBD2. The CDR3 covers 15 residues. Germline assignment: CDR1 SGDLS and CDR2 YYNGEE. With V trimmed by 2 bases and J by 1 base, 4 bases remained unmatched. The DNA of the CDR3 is TGTGCCAGCAGCGTGGGAGCGGGGGCCCAAGAGACCCAGTACTTC. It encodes CASSVGAGAQETQYF.

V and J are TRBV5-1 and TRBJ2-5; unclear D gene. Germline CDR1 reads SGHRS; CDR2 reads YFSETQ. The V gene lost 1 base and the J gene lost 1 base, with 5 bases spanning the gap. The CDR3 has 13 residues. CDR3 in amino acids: CASSLLGQETQYF. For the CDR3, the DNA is TGCGCCAGCAGCTTGTTGGGCCAAGAGACCCAGTACTTC.

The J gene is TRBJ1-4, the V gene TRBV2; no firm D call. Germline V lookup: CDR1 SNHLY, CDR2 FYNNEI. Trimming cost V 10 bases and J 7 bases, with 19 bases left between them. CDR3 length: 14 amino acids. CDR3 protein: CATQGRAGGEKLFF. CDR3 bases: TGTGCCACCCAAGGGCGTGCGGGCGGTGAAAAACTGTTTTTT. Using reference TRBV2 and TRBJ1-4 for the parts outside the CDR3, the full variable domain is EPEVTQTPSHQVTQMGQEVILRCVPISNHLYFYWYRQILGQKVEFLVSFYNNEISEKSEIFDDQFSVERPDGSNFTLKIRSTKLEDSAMYFCATQGRAGGEKLFFGSGTQLSVL.

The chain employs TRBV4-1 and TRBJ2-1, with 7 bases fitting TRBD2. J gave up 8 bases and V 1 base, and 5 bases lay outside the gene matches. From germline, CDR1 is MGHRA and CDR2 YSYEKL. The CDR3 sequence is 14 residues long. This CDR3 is CASSQVGLADEQFF. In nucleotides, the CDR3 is TGCGCCAGCAGCCAAGTCGGGCTAGCGGATGAGCAGTTCTTC.

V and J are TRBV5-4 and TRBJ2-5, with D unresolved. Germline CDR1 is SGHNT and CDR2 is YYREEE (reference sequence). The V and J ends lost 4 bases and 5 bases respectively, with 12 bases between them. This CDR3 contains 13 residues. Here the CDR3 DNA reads TGTGCCAGCAGCCGGAACGGGCGGGAGACCCAGTACTTC. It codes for CASSRNGRETQYF.

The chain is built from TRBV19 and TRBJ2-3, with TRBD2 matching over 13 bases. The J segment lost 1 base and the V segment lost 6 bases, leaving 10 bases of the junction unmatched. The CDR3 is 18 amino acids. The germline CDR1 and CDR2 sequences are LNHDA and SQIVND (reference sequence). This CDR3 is CASSHWTSGSKGTDTQYF. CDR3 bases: TGTGCCAGTAGCCACTGGACTAGCGGGAGTAAAGGCACAGATACGCAGTATTTT. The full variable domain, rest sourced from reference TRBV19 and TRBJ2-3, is DGGITQSPKYLFRKEGQNVTLSCEQNLNHDAMYWYRQDPGQGLRLIYYSQIVNDFQKGDIAEGYSVSREKKESFPLTVTSAQKNPTAFYLCASSHWTSGSKGTDTQYFGPGTRLTVL.

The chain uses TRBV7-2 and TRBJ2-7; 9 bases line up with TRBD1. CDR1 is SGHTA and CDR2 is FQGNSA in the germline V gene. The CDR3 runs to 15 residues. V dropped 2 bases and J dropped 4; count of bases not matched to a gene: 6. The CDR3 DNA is TGTGCCAGCAGCTTAATGGGACAGGGTACTTACGAGCAGTACTTC. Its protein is CASSLMGQGTYEQYF. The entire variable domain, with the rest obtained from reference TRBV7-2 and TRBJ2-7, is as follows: GAGVSQSPSNKVTEKGKDVELRCDPISGHTALYWYRQSLGQGLEFLIYFQGNSAPDKSGLPSDRFSAERTGGSVSTLTIQRTQQEDSAVYLCASSLMGQGTYEQYFGPGTRLTVT.

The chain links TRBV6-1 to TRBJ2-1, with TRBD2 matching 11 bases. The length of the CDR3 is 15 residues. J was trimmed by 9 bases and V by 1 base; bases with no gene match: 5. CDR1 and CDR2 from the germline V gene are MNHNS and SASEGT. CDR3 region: CASSEDRLAGGEQFF. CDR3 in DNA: TGTGCCAGCAGTGAAGATCGGCTAGCGGGAGGTGAGCAGTTCTTC.

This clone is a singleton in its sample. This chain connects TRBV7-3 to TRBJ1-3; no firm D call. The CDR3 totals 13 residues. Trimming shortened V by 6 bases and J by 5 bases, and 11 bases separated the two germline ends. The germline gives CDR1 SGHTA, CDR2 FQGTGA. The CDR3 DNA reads TGTGCCAGCAGTTCCACCCCCCGAAACACCATATATTTT. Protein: CASSSTPRNTIYF.

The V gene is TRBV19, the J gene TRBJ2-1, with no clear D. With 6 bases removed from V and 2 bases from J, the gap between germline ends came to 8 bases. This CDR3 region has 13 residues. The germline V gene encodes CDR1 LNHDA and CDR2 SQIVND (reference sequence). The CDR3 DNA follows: TGTGCCAGTAGCCAAAATACCTACAATGAGCAGTTCTTC. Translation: CASSQNTYNEQFF.

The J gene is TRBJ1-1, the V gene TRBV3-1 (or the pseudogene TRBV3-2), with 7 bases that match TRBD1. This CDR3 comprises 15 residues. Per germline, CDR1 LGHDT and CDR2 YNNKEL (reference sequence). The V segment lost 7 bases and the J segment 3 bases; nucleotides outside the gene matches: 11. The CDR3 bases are TGTGCCAGCACCCCAGGGGGGGGACCCTACACTGAAGCTTTCTTT. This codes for CASTPGGGPYTEAFF.

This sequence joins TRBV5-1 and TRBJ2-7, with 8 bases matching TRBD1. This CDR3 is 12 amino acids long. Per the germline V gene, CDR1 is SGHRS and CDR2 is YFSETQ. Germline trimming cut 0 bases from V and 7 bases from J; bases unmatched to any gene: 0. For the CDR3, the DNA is TGCGCCAGCAGCTTGGACAGGGGGGAGCAGTACTTC. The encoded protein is CASSLDRGEQYF.

For the CDR3, the DNA is TGCAGTGCTAGTGATCCGGGACCGTCGAACACTGAAGCTTTCTTT. This sequence encodes CSASDPGPSNTEAFF. This chain connects TRBV20-1 to TRBJ1-1; possible D gene TRBD1, 5 bases. CDR1 is DFQATT and CDR2 is SNEGSKA in the germline V gene (reference sequence). The CDR3 consists of 15 residues. Trimming removed 3 bases at V and 1 base at J, with 15 bases between.

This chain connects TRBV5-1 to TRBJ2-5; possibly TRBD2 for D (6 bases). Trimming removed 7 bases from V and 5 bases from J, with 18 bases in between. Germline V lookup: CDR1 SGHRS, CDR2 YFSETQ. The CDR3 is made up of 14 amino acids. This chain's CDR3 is CASVSDWGRETQYF. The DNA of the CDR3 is TGCGCCAGCGTCTCGGATTGGGGGAGGGAGACCCAGTACTTC.

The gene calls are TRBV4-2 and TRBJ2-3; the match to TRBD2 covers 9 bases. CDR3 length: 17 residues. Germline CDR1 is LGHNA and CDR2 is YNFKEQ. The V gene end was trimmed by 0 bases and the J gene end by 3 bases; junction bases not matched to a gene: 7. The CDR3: CASSQEVNAGGTDTQYF. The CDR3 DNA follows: TGTGCCAGCAGCCAAGAGGTAAACGCGGGAGGGACAGATACGCAGTATTTT.

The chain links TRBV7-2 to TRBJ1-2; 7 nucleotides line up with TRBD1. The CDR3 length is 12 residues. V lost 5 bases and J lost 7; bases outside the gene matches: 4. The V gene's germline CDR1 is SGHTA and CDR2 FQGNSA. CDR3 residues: CASSENRGGYTF. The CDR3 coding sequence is TGTGCCAGCAGCGAAAACAGGGGTGGCTACACCTTC.

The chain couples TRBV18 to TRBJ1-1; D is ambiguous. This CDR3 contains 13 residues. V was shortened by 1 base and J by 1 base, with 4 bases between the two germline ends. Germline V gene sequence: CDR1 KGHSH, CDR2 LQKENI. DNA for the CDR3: TGTGCCAGCTCACCACAGGGGAACACTGAAGCTTTCTTT. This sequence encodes CASSPQGNTEAFF.

Written as DNA, the CDR3 is TGTGCCAGCAGTTTTTGGGGGTCGGTGGAGACCCAGTACTTC. It yields the protein CASSFWGSVETQYF. V usage is TRBV28 and J usage is TRBJ2-5, with D perhaps being TRBD1 or TRBD2 (5 bases each). With 3 bases removed from V and 5 bases from J, the gap between germline ends came to 13 bases. Germline lookup yields CDR1 MDHEN and CDR2 SYDVKM. This CDR3 is built from 14 residues.

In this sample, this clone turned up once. CDR3 loop: CASSATARAAGELFF. CDR3 in DNA: TGTGCCAGCAGCGCGACAGCGAGGGCTGCCGGGGAGCTGTTTTTT. V is TRBV7-9 and J is TRBJ2-2, with D perhaps matching TRBD1 or TRBD2 (5 bases each). The CDR3 spans 15 residues. Trimming stripped 5 bases from V and 6 bases from J, with 16 bases between. Germline lookup yields CDR1 SEHNR and CDR2 FQNEAQ (reference sequence).

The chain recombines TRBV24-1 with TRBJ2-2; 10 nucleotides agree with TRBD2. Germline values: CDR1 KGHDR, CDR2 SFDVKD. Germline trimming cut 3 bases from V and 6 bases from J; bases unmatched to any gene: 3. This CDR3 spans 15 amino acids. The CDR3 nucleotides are TGTGCCACCAGTGATCCCAGCGGGAGGGCCGGGGAGCTGTTTTTT. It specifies CATSDPSGRAGELFF.

CDR3 DNA: TGTGCCACCAGCAGCTCCGGGACAGGGGGCTCTGGAAACACCATATATTTT. Translated, it gives CATSSSGTGGSGNTIYF. The rearrangement links TRBV15 to TRBJ1-3; 11 nucleotides line up with TRBD1. This CDR3 is built from 17 residues. V shed 3 bases and J 0 bases; nucleotides not matched to a gene: 4. Germline assignment: CDR1 LNHNV and CDR2 YYDKDF (reference sequence).

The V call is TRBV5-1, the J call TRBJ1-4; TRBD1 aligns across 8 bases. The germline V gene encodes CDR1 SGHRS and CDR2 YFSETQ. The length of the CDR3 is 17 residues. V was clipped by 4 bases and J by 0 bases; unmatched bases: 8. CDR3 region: CASSRGQGLSTNEKLFF. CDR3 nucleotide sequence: TGCGCCAGCAGCCGCGGACAGGGACTTTCAACTAATGAAAAACTGTTTTTT.

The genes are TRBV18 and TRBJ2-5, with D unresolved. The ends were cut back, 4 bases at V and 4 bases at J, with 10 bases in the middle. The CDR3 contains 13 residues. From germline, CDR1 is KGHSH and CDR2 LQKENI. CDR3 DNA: TGTGCCAGCTCACGCAGGAGCCCAGAGACCCAGTACTTC. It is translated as CASSRRSPETQYF.

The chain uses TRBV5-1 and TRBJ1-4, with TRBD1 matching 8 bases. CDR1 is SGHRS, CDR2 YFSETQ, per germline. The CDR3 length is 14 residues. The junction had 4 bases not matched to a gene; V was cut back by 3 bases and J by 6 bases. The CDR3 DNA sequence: TGCGCCAGCAGCTCCGGGACAGGTCATGAAAAACTGTTTTTT. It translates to CASSSGTGHEKLFF. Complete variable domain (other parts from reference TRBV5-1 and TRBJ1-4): KAGVTQTPRYLIKTRGQQVTLSCSPISGHRSVSWYQQTPGQGLQFLFEYFSETQRNKGNFPGRFSGRQFSNSRSEMNVSTLELGDSALYLCASSSGTGHEKLFFGSGTQLSVL.

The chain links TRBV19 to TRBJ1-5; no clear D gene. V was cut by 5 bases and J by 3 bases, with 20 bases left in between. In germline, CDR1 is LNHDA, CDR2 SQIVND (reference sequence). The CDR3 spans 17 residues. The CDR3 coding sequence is TGTGCCAGTAGTGATCCAAAGGTTTGGTGGGTCAATCAGCCCCAGCATTTT. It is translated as CASSDPKVWWVNQPQHF.

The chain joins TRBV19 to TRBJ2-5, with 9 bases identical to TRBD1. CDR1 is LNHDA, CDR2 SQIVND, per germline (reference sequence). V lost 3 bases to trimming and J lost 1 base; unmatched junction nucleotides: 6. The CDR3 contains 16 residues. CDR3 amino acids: CASSIGYRGRQETQYF. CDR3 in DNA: TGTGCCAGTAGTATCGGGTACAGGGGGCGCCAAGAGACCCAGTACTTC.

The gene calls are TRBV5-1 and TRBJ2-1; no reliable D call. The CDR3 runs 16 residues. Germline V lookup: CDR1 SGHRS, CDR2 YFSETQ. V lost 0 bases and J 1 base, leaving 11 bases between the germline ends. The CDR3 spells CASSLDGHTSYNEQFF. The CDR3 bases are TGCGCCAGCAGCTTGGACGGCCACACATCCTACAATGAGCAGTTCTTC.

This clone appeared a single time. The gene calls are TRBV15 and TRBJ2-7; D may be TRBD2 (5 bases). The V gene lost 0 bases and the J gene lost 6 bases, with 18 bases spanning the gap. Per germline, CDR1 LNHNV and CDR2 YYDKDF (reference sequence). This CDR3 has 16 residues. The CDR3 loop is CATSRDGRTDVGEQYF. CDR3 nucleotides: TGTGCCACCAGCAGAGACGGACGGACTGACGTGGGCGAGCAGTACTTC.

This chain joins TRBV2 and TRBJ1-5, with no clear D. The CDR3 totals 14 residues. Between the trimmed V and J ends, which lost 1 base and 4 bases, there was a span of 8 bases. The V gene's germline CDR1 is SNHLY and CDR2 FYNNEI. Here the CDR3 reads CASSEGLGNQPQHF. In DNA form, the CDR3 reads TGTGCCAGCAGTGAAGGGTTAGGGAATCAGCCCCAGCATTTT.